Presented here are 19 T cell receptor beta chains from one specimen sequenced in a study of T cell responses to AZD1222 COVID-19 vaccine. Assay used: immunoSEQ multiplex PCR; TCRdb lists only in-frame clones, some missing. Of some 110,000 clones listed, more than 75% are singletons. Sequences were derived from peripheral blood, sampled on day 0 of AZD1222 vaccination. These receptors all come from an adult in good health.

This chain links TRBV4-3 with TRBJ1-1; D is perhaps TRBD1 (6 bases). Germline assignment: CDR1 LGHNA and CDR2 YSLEER. V shed 4 bases and J shed 10 bases, with 22 bases lying between them. The CDR3 contains 15 residues. In DNA, the CDR3 is TGCGCCAGCAGCCGTGGGGGGCAGGCTTCTTCTGTAGCTTTCTTT. It specifies CASSRGGQASSVAFF.

The CDR3 is CASSVGGGDQETQYF. The CDR3 DNA sequence: TGTGCCAGCAGCGTAGGAGGAGGGGATCAAGAGACCCAGTACTTC. The J gene is TRBJ2-5, the V gene TRBV9; perhaps TRBD2 as D (6 bases). In germline, CDR1 is SGDLS, CDR2 YYNGEE. V lost 0 bases to trimming and J lost 2 bases, with 11 bases between them. This CDR3 is built from 15 residues.

The rearrangement uses TRBV5-1 and TRBJ1-6, with TRBD1 matching 8 bases. Germline trimming cut 4 bases from V and 6 bases from J; bases unmatched to any gene: 3. The CDR3 totals 14 residues. CDR1 and CDR2 (germline): SGHRS, YFSETQ. The CDR3 here is CASSPDRGNSPLHF. CDR3 in DNA: TGCGCCAGCAGCCCTGACAGGGGTAATTCACCCCTCCACTTT.

The chain joins TRBV6-6 to TRBJ1-1, with D uncertain. Germline CDR1 reads MNHNY; CDR2 reads SVGAGI (reference sequence). V lost 8 bases and J lost 8, with 3 bases in between. CDR3 length: 8 amino acids. The DNA for the CDR3 is TGTGCCAGCGAAGAAGCTTTCTTT. This translates into CASEEAFF.

The chain combines TRBV5-1 with TRBJ1-2; 7 nucleotides align to TRBD1. Germline values: CDR1 SGHRS, CDR2 YFSETQ. After removal of 0 bases from V and 5 bases from J, the junction contained 7 bases not matched to a gene. The CDR3 sequence is 15 residues long. As DNA, the CDR3 is TGCGCCAGCAGCTTGGCCCAGGGGGAGGAATATGGCTACACCTTC. Its protein is CASSLAQGEEYGYTF.

The chain couples TRBV20-1 to TRBJ1-2; D is undetermined. Germline V lookup: CDR1 DFQATT, CDR2 SNEGSKA (reference sequence). With 3 bases removed from V and 4 bases from J, the gap between germline ends came to 9 bases. CDR3 size: 12 residues. The CDR3: CSASDYGYGYTF. CDR3 nucleotides: TGCAGTGCTAGTGATTACGGCTATGGCTACACCTTC.

J is TRBJ2-5 and V is TRBV4-2; 14 positions agree with TRBD2. The CDR3 has 15 residues. Germline V CDR1 and CDR2: LGHNA, YNFKEQ. V lost 1 base and J lost 5; bases outside the gene matches: 0. CDR3 sequence reads: CASSQGTSGGETQYF. The CDR3 bases are TGTGCCAGCAGCCAAGGGACTAGCGGGGGGGAGACCCAGTACTTC.

V gene TRBV9 combines with J gene TRBJ1-2; 10 bases fit TRBD1. This CDR3 has 17 residues. Trimming removed 3 bases from V and 0 bases from J; junction bases left unmatched: 8. Germline values: CDR1 SGDLS, CDR2 YYNGEE. Written as DNA, the CDR3 is TGTGCCAGCAGCGGCCCCGGGACAGGGGATTCTAACTATGGCTACACCTTC. Its translation is CASSGPGTGDSNYGYTF.

The rearrangement links TRBV4-3 to TRBJ1-1; D perhaps matches TRBD1 (6 bases). CDR1 LGHNA and CDR2 YSLEER come from the germline V gene. V lost 1 base to trimming and J lost 1 base, with 13 bases between them. CDR3 length equals 16 residues. CDR3: CASSQGVTRGNTEAFF. CDR3 DNA: TGCGCCAGCAGCCAAGGGGTGACCAGGGGGAACACTGAAGCTTTCTTT.

The chain links TRBV7-9 to TRBJ2-1; 9 bases map to TRBD2. Trimming removed 1 base from V and 6 bases from J; junction bases left unmatched: 7. Germline assignment: CDR1 SEHNR and CDR2 FQNEAQ (reference sequence). This CDR3 is built from 16 residues. CDR3 bases: TGTGCCAGCAGCTTAGTAAGGACTAGCGAAATCAATGAGCAGTTCTTC. It is translated as CASSLVRTSEINEQFF.

The V gene is TRBV13, the J gene TRBJ2-5; 8 bases line up with TRBD2. This CDR3 is 14 amino acids long. CDR1 and CDR2 (germline): PRHDT, FYEKMQ (reference sequence). The trim removed 5 bases at V and 1 base at J, leaving 3 bases unmatched. The CDR3 DNA reads as TGTGCCAGCAGCCAGCGGGGGCCCCAAGAGACCCAGTACTTC. Protein product: CASSQRGPQETQYF.

The J gene is TRBJ1-6, the V gene TRBV2, with 9 nucleotides matching TRBD1. Germline values: CDR1 SNHLY, CDR2 FYNNEI. The trim removed 6 bases at V and 8 bases at J, leaving 5 bases unmatched. CDR3 length: 14 residues. The chain's CDR3 is CASRRGDRDSPLHF. In nucleotides, the CDR3 is TGTGCCAGCAGGAGGGGGGACAGGGATTCACCCCTCCACTTT.

The rearrangement uses TRBV6-5 and TRBJ1-2; 8 bases line up with TRBD1. This CDR3 comprises 13 residues. The V segment lost 6 bases and the J segment 2 bases; nucleotides outside the gene matches: 2. Looked up from germline, CDR1 is MNHEY and CDR2 is SVGAGI. DNA of the CDR3: TGTGCCAGCAGCCGGGACAGGAACTATGGCTACACCTTC. Encoded protein: CASSRDRNYGYTF.

The chain uses TRBV6-5 and TRBJ2-7; 9 nucleotides match TRBD1. The ends lost 8 bases at V and 5 bases at J; junction bases unmatched: 4. CDR1 is MNHEY, CDR2 SVGAGI, per germline. The length of the CDR3 is 12 residues. In DNA form, the CDR3 reads TGTGCCAGCGCACAGGGGGCTCACGAGCAGTACTTC. Protein: CASAQGAHEQYF.

The gene calls are TRBV5-4 and TRBJ2-5, with unresolved D. CDR1 is SGHNT and CDR2 is YYREEE in the germline V gene (reference sequence). This CDR3 is 11 amino acids long. V lost 2 bases and J 4 bases, leaving 3 bases between the germline ends. The CDR3 sequence: CASSLAETQYF. In DNA form, the CDR3 reads TGTGCCAGCAGCTTAGCAGAGACCCAGTACTTC.

This clone was seen a single time. J is TRBJ1-1 and V is TRBV18; TRBD1 is a possible D gene (5 bases). Trimming left V 3 bases short and J 0 bases short, with 11 bases between. CDR1 is KGHSH, CDR2 LQKENI, per germline. The CDR3 is 15 residues long. CDR3 protein: CASSPETEMNTEAFF. The CDR3 DNA sequence: TGTGCCAGCTCACCCGAGACAGAAATGAACACTGAAGCTTTCTTT.

CDR3 region: CASSERGNEQYF. The CDR3 DNA sequence: TGTGCCAGCAGTGAACGGGGAAACGAGCAGTACTTC. The rearrangement uses TRBV2 and TRBJ2-7, with D tentatively TRBD2 (5 bases). CDR1 SNHLY and CDR2 FYNNEI come from the germline V gene. The CDR3 has 12 amino acids. V was shortened by 2 bases and J by 5 bases, with 7 bases between the two germline ends.

This clone is a singleton in its sample. The chain has TRBV6-2 or TRBV6-3 and TRBJ1-1; a possible D gene is TRBD1 (5 bases). From germline, CDR1 is MNHEY and CDR2 SVGEGT. Deletions cut 5 bases from V and 6 bases from J, with 13 bases between. The CDR3 contains 13 residues. As DNA, the CDR3 is TGTGCCAGCAGTAGGACCTTCAGGGCTGAAGCTTTCTTT. Translation: CASSRTFRAEAFF.

The gene calls are TRBV20-1 and TRBJ2-2; D gene unclear. This CDR3 has 13 amino acids. Per germline, CDR1 DFQATT and CDR2 SNEGSKA (reference sequence). Trimming removed 3 bases from V and 1 base from J, with 6 bases in between. The CDR3 sequence: CSASPRNTGELFF. DNA of the CDR3: TGCAGTGCTAGTCCCAGGAACACCGGGGAGCTGTTTTTT.